This TCR beta chain was documented in a study of untreated major depressive disorder. Overall study results and limits: A comparatively small sample limits the generalizability of these findings.

Regarding this clone: The antigen is unknown.

TCRdb's copy holds only in-frame clones and misses some; the assay was immunoSEQ multiplex PCR. The sample carries 20,000 to 25,000 clones, 80% to 90% recorded once. Every participant had European ancestry. The trim removed 0 bases at V and 3 bases at J, leaving 6 bases unmatched. This CDR3 spans 15 amino acids. In germline, CDR1 is SGHRS, CDR2 YFSETQ. The V and J genes are TRBV5-1 and TRBJ2-7, with TRBD2 matching over 7 bases. The receptor comes from a woman in her thirties in good health. Sequenced input: CD4+ T cells from PBMCs. The CDR3 DNA is TGCGCCAGCAGCTTGGCAGCGGGGAATTTCTACGAGCAGTACTTC. It is translated as CASSLAAGNFYEQYF.